These 8 T cell receptor beta chains were all obtained from the same sample, sequenced in a study of blood T cell repertoires in COVID-19. TCRdb's copy holds only in-frame clones and misses some; the assay was immunoSEQ multiplex PCR. The table includes around 320,000 clones, around 92% detected once. The specimen sequenced was peripheral blood. Receptor source: a woman aged 25 to 39 with COVID-19, enrolled during active disease.

This clone was found a few times. The chain uses TRBV6-1 and TRBJ1-6; D remains unclear. With 4 bases removed from V and 0 bases from J, the gap between germline ends came to 16 bases. CDR3 size: 18 residues. Germline CDR1 is MNHNS and CDR2 is SASEGT. CDR3 region: CASSAQPTPSSYNSPLHF. The CDR3 DNA follows: TGTGCCAGCAGTGCACAGCCGACGCCGAGCTCCTATAATTCACCCCTCCACTTT.

The chain employs TRBV10-3 and TRBJ1-2, with no clear D. The germline V gene encodes CDR1 ENHRY and CDR2 SYGVKD. The CDR3 runs to 12 residues. The ends were cut back, 6 bases at V and 2 bases at J, with 7 bases in the middle. The CDR3 is CAISDGNYGYTF. Here the CDR3 DNA reads TGTGCCATCAGCGACGGGAACTATGGCTACACCTTC.

This chain joins TRBV10-1 and TRBJ2-1; 8 bases fit TRBD2. V shed 4 bases and J 9 bases; nucleotides not matched to a gene: 5. This CDR3 is built from 13 residues. Germline V gene lookup returns CDR1 WNHNN and CDR2 SYGVQD (reference sequence). In DNA form, the CDR3 reads TGCGCCAGCAGTGGACTAGCGTCCGGTGAGCAGTTCTTC. It codes for CASSGLASGEQFF.

This chain connects TRBV13 to TRBJ1-6; D call uncertain. Germline V CDR1 and CDR2: PRHDT, FYEKMQ (reference sequence). This CDR3 spans 16 amino acids. V shed 0 bases and J shed 0 bases, with 6 bases lying between them. The CDR3 bases are TGTGCCAGCAGCTTAGGAGGGAGCTCCTATAATTCACCCCTCCACTTT. It is translated as CASSLGGSSYNSPLHF. The full variable domain, its missing parts supplied by reference TRBV13 and TRBJ1-6, is AAGVIQSPRHLIKEKRETATLKCYPIPRHDTVYWYQQGPGQDPQFLISFYEKMQSDKGSIPDRFSAQQFSDYHSELNMSSLELGDSALYFCASSLGGSSYNSPLHFGNGTRLTVT.

The chain joins TRBV24-1 to TRBJ2-7; 8 nucleotides agree with TRBD2. Germline assignment: CDR1 KGHDR and CDR2 SFDVKD. The CDR3 has 15 amino acids. V lost 3 bases and J lost 2; bases outside the gene matches: 5. The chain's CDR3 is CATSDTGGAPYEQYF. CDR3 DNA: TGTGCCACCAGTGATACGGGGGGGGCCCCCTACGAGCAGTACTTC.

The chain links TRBV15 to TRBJ1-1; 7 bases fit TRBD1. This CDR3 is built from 16 residues. CDR1 LNHNV and CDR2 YYDKDF come from the germline V gene (reference sequence). V shed 3 bases, J shed 3 bases, and the junction held 10 bases outside the gene matches. The CDR3 sequence is CATSSPPGTADTEAFF. DNA for the CDR3: TGTGCCACCAGCAGCCCCCCGGGGACAGCCGACACTGAAGCTTTCTTT.

The chain employs TRBV7-9 and TRBJ1-2; D is ambiguous. V lost 0 bases and J lost 6, with 11 bases in between. The length of the CDR3 is 14 residues. The V gene's germline CDR1 is SEHNR and CDR2 FQNEAQ (reference sequence). The CDR3 loop reads CASSLAWADHGYTF. CDR3 bases: TGTGCCAGCAGCTTAGCATGGGCAGACCATGGCTACACCTTC.

CDR3 coding DNA: TGTGCCAGCAGGGGCCGTAGGCAGGAGCAGTTCTTC. It specifies CASRGRRQEQFF. This chain joins TRBV14 and TRBJ2-1; no clear D. Per the germline V gene, CDR1 is SGHDN and CDR2 is FVKESK. With 6 bases removed from V and 10 bases from J, the gap between germline ends came to 13 bases. This CDR3 is 12 amino acids long.